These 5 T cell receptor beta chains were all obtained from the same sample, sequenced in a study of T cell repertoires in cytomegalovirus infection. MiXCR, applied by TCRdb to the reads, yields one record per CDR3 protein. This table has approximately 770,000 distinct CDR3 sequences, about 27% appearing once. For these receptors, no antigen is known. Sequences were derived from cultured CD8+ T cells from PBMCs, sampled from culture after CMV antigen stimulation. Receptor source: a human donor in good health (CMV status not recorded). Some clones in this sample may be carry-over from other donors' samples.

CDR3 coding DNA: TGCGCCAGCAGCCCGCCCCCTGCGACAGGGGCCTACAATGAGCAGTTCTTC. Its translation is CASSPPPATGAYNEQFF. The rearrangement links TRBV4-3 to TRBJ2-1, with 8 bases lining up with TRBD1. Unmatched junction bases numbered 10, after V lost 4 bases and J lost 2 bases. CDR1 is LGHNA, CDR2 YSLEER, per germline. This CDR3 has 17 residues.

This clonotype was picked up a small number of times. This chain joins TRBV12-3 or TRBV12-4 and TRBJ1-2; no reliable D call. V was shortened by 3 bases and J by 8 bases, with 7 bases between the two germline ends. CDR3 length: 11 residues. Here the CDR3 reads CASSFGLGYTF. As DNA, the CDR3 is TGTGCCAGCAGTTTTGGGTTAGGCTACACCTTC.

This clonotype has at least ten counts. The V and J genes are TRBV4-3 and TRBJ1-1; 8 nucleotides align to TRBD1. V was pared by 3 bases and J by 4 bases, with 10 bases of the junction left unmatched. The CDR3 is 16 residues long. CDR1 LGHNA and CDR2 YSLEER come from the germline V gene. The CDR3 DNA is TGCGCCAGCAGCCAGCGCATGTGGCAGGGGGCCACTGAAGCTTTCTTT. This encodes CASSQRMWQGATEAFF.

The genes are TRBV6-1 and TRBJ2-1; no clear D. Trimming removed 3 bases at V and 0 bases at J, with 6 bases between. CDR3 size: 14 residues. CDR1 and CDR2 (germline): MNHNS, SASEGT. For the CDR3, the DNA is TGTGCCAGCAGTGACCCTCCCTCCTACAATGAGCAGTTCTTC. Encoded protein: CASSDPPSYNEQFF.

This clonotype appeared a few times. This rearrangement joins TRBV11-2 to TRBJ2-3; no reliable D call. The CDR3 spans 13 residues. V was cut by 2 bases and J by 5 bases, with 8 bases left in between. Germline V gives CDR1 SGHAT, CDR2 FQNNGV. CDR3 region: CASSLNSLDTQYF. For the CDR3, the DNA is TGTGCCAGCAGCTTAAACTCCCTAGATACGCAGTATTTT.